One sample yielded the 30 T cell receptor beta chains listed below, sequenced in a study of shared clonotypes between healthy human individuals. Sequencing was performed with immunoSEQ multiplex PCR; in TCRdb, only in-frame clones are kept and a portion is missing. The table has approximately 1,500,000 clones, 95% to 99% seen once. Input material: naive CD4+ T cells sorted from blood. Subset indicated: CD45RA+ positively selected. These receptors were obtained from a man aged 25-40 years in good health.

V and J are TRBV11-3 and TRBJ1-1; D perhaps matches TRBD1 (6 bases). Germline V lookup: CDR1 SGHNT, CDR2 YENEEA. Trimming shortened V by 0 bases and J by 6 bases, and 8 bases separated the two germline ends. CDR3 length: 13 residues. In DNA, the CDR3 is TGTGCCAGCAGCTTAGATACAGGGCCTGAAGCTTTCTTT. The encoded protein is CASSLDTGPEAFF.

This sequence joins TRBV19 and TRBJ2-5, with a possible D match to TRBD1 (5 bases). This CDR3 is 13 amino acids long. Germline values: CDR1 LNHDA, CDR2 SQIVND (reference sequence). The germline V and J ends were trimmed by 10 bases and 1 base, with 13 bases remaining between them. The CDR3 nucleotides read TGTGCCACCTCTCCAGGGTTCCAAGAGACCCAGTACTTC. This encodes CATSPGFQETQYF.

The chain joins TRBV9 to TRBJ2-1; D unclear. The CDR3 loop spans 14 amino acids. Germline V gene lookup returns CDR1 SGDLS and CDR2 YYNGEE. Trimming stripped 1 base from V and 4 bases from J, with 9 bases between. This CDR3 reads CASSVSAKYNEQFF. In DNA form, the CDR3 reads TGTGCCAGCAGCGTATCAGCAAAGTACAATGAGCAGTTCTTC.

CDR3 sequence reads: CASRAYPDRAGEQYF. CDR3 DNA sequence: TGTGCCAGCAGAGCATACCCGGACAGGGCTGGTGAGCAGTACTTC. The gene calls are TRBV28 and TRBJ2-7; the match to TRBD1 covers 8 bases. CDR1 and CDR2 from the germline V gene are MDHEN and SYDVKM. The CDR3 contains 15 residues. Germline trimming cut 6 bases from V and 7 bases from J; bases unmatched to any gene: 14. Full variable domain (missing parts from reference TRBV28 and TRBJ2-7): DVKVTQSSRYLVKRTGEKVFLECVQDMDHENMFWYRQDPGLGLRLIYFSYDVKMKEKGDIPEGYSVSREKKERFSLILESASTNQTSMYLCASRAYPDRAGEQYFGPGTRLTVT.

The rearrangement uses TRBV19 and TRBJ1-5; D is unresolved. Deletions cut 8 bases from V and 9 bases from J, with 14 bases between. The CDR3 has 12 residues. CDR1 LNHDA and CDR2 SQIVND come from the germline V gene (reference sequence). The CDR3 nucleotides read TGTGCCAGTGGGGTCAGGATGAGGCCCCAGCATTTT. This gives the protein CASGVRMRPQHF.

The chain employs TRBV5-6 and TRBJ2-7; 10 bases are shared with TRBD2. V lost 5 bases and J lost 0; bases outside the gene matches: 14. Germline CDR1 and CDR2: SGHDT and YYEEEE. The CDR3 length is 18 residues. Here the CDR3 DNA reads TGTGCCAGCAGAACCAGGCTAGCGGGAGTATCCAGCTCCTACGAGCAGTACTTC. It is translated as CASRTRLAGVSSSYEQYF.

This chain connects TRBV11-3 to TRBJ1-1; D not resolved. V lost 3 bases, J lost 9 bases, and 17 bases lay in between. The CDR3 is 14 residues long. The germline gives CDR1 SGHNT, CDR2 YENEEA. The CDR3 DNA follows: TGTGCCAGCAGCTTTTTGACCGGACCGCCGAAAGCTTTCTTT. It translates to CASSFLTGPPKAFF.

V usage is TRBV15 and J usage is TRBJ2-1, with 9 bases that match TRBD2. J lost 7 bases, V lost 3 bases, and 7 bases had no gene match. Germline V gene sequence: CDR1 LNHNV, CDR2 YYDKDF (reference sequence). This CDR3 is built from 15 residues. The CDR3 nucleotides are TGTGCCACCAGCAGGGGCATAGCGGGAGCTAATGAGCAGTTCTTC. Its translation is CATSRGIAGANEQFF.

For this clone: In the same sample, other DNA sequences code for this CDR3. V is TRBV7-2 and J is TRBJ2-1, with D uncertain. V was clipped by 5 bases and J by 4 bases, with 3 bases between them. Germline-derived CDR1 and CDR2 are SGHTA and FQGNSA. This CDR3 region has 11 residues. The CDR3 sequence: CASSPYNEQFF. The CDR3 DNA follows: TGTGCCAGCAGCCCATACAATGAGCAGTTCTTC.

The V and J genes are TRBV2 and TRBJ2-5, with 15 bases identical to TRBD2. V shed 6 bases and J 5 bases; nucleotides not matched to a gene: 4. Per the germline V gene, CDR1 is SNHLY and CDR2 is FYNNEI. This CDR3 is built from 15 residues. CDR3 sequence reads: CASSRTSGRAETQYF. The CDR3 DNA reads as TGTGCCAGCAGCCGGACTAGCGGGAGGGCCGAGACCCAGTACTTC.

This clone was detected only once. The chain's CDR3 is CSAKTGVNQPQHF. The CDR3 region has the DNA TGCAGCGCCAAAACAGGGGTTAATCAGCCCCAGCATTTT. This chain links TRBV29-1 with TRBJ1-5, with 7 bases identical to TRBD1. The V segment lost 7 bases and the J segment 4 bases; nucleotides outside the gene matches: 7. This CDR3 has 13 amino acids. Germline V gene lookup returns CDR1 SQVTM and CDR2 ANQGSEA.

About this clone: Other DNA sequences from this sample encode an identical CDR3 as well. The CDR3 DNA is TGTGCCACCAGCCGGGACCCCACAGATACGCAGTATTTT. It codes for CATSRDPTDTQYF. This sequence joins TRBV15 and TRBJ2-3; D assignment may be TRBD1 or TRBD2 (5 bases each). Trimming took 5 bases from V and 2 from J, leaving 8 bases between them. The CDR3 sequence is 13 residues long. Germline CDR1 reads LNHNV; CDR2 reads YYDKDF (reference sequence).

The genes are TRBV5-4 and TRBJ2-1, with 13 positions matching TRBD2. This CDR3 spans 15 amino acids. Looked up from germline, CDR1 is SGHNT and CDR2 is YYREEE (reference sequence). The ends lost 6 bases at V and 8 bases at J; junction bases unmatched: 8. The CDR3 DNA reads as TGTGCCAGCACCTCCGGGACTAGCGGGATGGATGAGCAGTTCTTC. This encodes CASTSGTSGMDEQFF.

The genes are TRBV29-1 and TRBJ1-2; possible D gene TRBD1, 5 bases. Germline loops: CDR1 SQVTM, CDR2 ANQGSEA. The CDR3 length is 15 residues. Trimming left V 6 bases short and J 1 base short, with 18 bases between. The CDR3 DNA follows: TGCAGCGTGGGAATCGGTGGGGGGTATAACTATGGCTACACCTTC. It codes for CSVGIGGGYNYGYTF.

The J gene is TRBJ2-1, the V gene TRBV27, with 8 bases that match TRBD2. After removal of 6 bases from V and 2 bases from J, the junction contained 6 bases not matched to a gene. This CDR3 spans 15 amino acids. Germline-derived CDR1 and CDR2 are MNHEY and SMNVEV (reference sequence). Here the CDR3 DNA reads TGTGCCAGCAGAAATCTAGCGGGCACCTACAATGAGCAGTTCTTC. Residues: CASRNLAGTYNEQFF.

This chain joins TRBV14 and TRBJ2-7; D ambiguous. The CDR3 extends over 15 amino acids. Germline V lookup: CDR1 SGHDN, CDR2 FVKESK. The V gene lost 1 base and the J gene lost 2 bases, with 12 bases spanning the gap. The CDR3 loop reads CASSQGRLGPYEQYF. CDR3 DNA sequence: TGTGCCAGCAGCCAAGGTAGACTGGGTCCCTACGAGCAGTACTTC.

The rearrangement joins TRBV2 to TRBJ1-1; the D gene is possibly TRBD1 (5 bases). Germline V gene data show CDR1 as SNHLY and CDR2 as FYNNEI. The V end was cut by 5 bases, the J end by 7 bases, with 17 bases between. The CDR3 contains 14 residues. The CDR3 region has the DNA TGTGCCAGCAGTACCTCAGTGGGGGGAAGTGAAGCTTTCTTT. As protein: CASSTSVGGSEAFF.

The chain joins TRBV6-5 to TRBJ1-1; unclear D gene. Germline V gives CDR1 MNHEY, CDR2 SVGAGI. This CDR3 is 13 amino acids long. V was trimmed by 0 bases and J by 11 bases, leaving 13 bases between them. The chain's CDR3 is CASSYSIRELAFF. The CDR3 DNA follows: TGTGCCAGCAGTTACTCGATTCGGGAGCTTGCTTTCTTT.

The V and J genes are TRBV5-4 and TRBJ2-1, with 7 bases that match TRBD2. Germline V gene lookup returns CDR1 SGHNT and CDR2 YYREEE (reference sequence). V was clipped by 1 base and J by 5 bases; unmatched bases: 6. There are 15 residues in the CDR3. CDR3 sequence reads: CASSLSGLADNEQFF. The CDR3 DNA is TGTGCCAGCAGCTTGTCCGGCCTAGCGGACAATGAGCAGTTCTTC.

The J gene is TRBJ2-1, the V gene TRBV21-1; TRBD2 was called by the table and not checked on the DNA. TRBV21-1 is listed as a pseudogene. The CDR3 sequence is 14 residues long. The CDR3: CASSKGGANNEQFF. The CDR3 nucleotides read TGTGCCAGCAGCAAAGGCGGGGCCAACAATGAGCAGTTCTTC.

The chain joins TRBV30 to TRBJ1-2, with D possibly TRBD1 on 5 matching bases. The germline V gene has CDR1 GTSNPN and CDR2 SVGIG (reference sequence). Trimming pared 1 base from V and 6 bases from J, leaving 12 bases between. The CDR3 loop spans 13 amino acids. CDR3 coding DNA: TGTGCCTGGAGTGGGGGGTGGTCGGATGGCTACACCTTC. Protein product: CAWSGGWSDGYTF.

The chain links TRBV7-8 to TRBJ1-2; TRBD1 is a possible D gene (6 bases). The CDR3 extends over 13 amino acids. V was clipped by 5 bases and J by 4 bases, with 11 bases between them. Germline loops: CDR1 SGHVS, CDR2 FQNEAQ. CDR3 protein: CASSQTDSYGYTF. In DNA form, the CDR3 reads TGTGCCAGCAGCCAGACGGACAGCTATGGCTACACCTTC.

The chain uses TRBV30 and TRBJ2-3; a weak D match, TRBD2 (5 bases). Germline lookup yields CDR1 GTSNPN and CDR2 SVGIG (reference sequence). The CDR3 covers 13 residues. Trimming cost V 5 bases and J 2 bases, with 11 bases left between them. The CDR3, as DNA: TGTGCCTGGTACAAGCGGACCACAGATACGCAGTATTTT. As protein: CAWYKRTTDTQYF.

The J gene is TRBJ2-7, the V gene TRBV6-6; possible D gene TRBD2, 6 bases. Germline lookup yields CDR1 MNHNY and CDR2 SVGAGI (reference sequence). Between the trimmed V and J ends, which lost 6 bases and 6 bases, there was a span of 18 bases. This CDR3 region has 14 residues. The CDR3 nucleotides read TGTGCCAGCAGCTTCACCCCGGGAGTGGGCGAGCAGTACTTC. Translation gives CASSFTPGVGEQYF.

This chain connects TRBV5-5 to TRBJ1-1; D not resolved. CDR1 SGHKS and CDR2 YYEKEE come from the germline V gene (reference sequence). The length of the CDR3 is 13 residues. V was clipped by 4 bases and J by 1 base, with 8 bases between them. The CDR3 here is CASSAVGNTEAFF. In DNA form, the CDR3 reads TGTGCCAGCAGCGCGGTAGGGAACACTGAAGCTTTCTTT.

CDR3 nucleotide sequence: TGTGCCAGCAGTGCAGGACTCAGCACAGATACGCAGTATTTT. Translated: CASSAGLSTDTQYF. The rearrangement joins TRBV6-4 to TRBJ2-3; weak D call: TRBD2 (5 bases). The CDR3 totals 14 residues. CDR1 is MRHNA and CDR2 is SNTAGT in the germline V gene. V lost 4 bases to trimming and J lost 0 bases, with 8 bases between them.

CDR3 bases: TGCGCCAGCAGCTTGGCCTGGACAGGGGTCTACAATGAGCAGTTCTTC. It codes for CASSLAWTGVYNEQFF. The chain couples TRBV5-1 to TRBJ2-1, with TRBD1 matching 9 bases. The CDR3 totals 16 residues. CDR1 SGHRS and CDR2 YFSETQ come from the germline V gene. V shed 0 bases, J shed 3 bases, and the junction held 4 bases outside the gene matches.

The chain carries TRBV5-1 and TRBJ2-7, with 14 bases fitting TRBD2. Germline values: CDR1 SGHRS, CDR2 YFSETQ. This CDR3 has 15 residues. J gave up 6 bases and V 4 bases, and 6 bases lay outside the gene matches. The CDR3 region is CASSLGLAGGGEQYF. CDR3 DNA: TGCGCCAGCAGCCTCGGACTAGCGGGAGGAGGCGAGCAGTACTTC.

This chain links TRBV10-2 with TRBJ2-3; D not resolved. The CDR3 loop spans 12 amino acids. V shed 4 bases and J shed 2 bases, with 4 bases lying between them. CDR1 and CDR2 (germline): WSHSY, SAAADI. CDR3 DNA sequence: TGCGCCAGCAGTGTTAACACAGATACGCAGTATTTT. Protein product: CASSVNTDTQYF.

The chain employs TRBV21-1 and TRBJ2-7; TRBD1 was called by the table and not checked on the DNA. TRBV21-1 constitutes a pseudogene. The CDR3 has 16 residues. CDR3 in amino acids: CASSSPLARGTYEQYF. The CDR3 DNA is TGTGCCAGCAGCTCGCCTCTCGCCAGGGGGACGTACGAGCAGTACTTC.